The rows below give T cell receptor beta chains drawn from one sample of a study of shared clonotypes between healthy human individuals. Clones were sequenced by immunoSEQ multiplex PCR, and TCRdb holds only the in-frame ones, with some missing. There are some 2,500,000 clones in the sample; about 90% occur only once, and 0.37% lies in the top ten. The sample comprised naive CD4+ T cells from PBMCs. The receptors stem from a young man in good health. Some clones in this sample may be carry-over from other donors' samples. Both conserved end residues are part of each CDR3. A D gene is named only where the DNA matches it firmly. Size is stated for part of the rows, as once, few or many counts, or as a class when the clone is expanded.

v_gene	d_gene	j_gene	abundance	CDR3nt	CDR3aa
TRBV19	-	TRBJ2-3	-	TGTGCCAGTAGTACCCCGGTCGGCACAGATACGCAGTATTTT	CASSTPVGTDTQYF
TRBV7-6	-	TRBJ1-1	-	TGTGCCAGCAGCTTATTGGTCAGGGACACTGAAGCTTTCTTT	CASSLLVRDTEAFF
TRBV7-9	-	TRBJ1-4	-	TGTGCCAGCAGCTCGGACCGCGCCGATAATGAAAAACTGTTTTTT	CASSSDRADNEKLFF
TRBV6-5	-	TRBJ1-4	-	TGTGCCAGCAGTTACGTTTCGAGCGGTGAAAAACTGTTTTTT	CASSYVSSGEKLFF
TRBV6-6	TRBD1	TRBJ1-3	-	TGTGCCAGCAGTCCGCAGGGGGAGGCCTCTGGAAACACCATATATTTT	CASSPQGEASGNTIYF
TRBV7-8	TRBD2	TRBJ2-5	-	TGTGCCAGCAGCTTTAGCGGGAGACCAGAGACCCAGTACTTC	CASSFSGRPETQYF
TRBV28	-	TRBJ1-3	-	TGTGCCAGCACCCTCCCCGGGGGGGAGCGGGGAAACACCATATATTTT	CASTLPGGERGNTIYF
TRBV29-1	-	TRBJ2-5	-	TGCAGCTCAGGCGGATCTCAAGAGACCCAGTACTTC	CSSGGSQETQYF
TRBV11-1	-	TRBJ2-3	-	TGTGCCAGCAGCTTAACTACTAGCACAGATACGCAGTATTTT	CASSLTTSTDTQYF
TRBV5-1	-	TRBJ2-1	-	TGCGCCAGCAGCTTGGACAGGGCTTCCTACAATGAGCAGTTCTTC	CASSLDRASYNEQFF
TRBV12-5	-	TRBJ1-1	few	TGTGCTAGTGGGGGACTGAAGAGGGCTTTCTTT	CASGGLKRAFF
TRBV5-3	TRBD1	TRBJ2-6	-	TGTGCCAGAAGCACCCCTGAGAAAGACAGGGGGCCTGGGGCCAACGTCCTGACTTTC	CARSTPEKDRGPGANVLTF
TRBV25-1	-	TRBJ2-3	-	TGTGCCAGCAGTGAGGGCAGCACCTCTAGCACAGATACGCAGTATTTT	CASSEGSTSSTDTQYF
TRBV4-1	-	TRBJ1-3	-	TGCGCCAGCAGCCAAGATCCGGGGGTGGGAAACACCATATATTTT	CASSQDPGVGNTIYF
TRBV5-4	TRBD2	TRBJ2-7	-	TGTGCCAGCAGCCCCAGTGGTTGGGAGGGCGAGCAGTACTTC	CASSPSGWEGEQYF
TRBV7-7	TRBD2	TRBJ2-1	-	TGTGCCAGCAGCTTCGGAGCGGGAGGGGTCCATGAGCAGTTCTTC	CASSFGAGGVHEQFF
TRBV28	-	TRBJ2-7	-	TGTGCAACATTACAGGCCTACGAGCAGTACTTC	CATLQAYEQYF
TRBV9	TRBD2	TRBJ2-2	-	TGTGCCAGCAGCGGACTAGCGGGAGCCGGGGAGCTGTTTTTT	CASSGLAGAGELFF
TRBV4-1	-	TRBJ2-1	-	TGCGCCAGCAGCCAAGGGACCTCCTATAGGGAGCAGTTCTTC	CASSQGTSYREQFF
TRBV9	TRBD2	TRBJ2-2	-	TGTGCCAGCACTGTAGTAGCGGGAACCGGGGAGCTGTTTTTT	CASTVVAGTGELFF
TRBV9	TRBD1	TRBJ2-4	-	TGTGCCAGCAGCGTAGGAAGAGTGGGGACAGGGAGTCCCCGGCAAAACATTCAGTACTTC	CASSVGRVGTGSPRQNIQYF
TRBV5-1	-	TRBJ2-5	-	TGCGCCAGCAACAGAGGTCAGGAGGAGACCCAGTACTTC	CASNRGQEETQYF
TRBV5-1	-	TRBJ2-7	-	TGCGCCAGCAGTCGCGGGTCAGCCTACGAGCAGTACTTC	CASSRGSAYEQYF
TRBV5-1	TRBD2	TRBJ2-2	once	TGCGCCAGCAGGAGACTAGCGGGAGAAACCGGGGAGCTGTTTTTT	CASRRLAGETGELFF
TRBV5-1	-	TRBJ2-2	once	TGCGCCAGCACCCACGGGAGAGTGGCCGGGGAGCTGTTTTTT	CASTHGRVAGELFF
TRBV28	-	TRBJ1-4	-	TGTGCCATAGGGAGGTGGGGGGAAAAACTGTTTTTT	CAIGRWGEKLFF
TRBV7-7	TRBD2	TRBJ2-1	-	TGTGCCAGCAGCTCGGGACTACTCTCCTACAATGAGCAGTTCTTC	CASSSGLLSYNEQFF
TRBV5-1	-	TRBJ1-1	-	TGCGCCAGCAGCTTTATTATGGGGCTGAACACTGAAGCTTTCTTT	CASSFIMGLNTEAFF
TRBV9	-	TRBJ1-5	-	TGTGCCAGCAGCGTAGGGGAGGCTCAGCCCCAGCATTTT	CASSVGEAQPQHF
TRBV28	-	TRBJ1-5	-	TGTGCCAGCAGTTTGAGCAGGGTGGGTCAGCCCCAGCATTTT	CASSLSRVGQPQHF
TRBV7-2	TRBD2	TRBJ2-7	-	TGTGCCAGCAGCTCCCGGGGGGGGGACGGTGGCGACGAGCAGTACTTC	CASSSRGGDGGDEQYF
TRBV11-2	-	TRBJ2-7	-	TGTGCCAGCAGCTTTAGCGAGCAGTACTTC	CASSFSEQYF
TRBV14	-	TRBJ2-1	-	TGTGCCAGCAGCCTTGCAGGGGGGAATGAGCAGTTCTTC	CASSLAGGNEQFF
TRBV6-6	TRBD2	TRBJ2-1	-	TGTGCCAGCAGTTACAGACGGGAGGGATACAATGAGCAGTTCTTC	CASSYRREGYNEQFF
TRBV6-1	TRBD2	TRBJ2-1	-	TGTGCCAGCAGTCGCGGGAGTAACAATGAGCAGTTCTTC	CASSRGSNNEQFF
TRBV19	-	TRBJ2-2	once	TGTGCCAGTAGTATTGGGGCGAGGGGAAACACCGGGGAGCTGTTTTTT	CASSIGARGNTGELFF
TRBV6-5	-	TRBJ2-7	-	TGTGCCAGCAGTCCGACGGGGGTAGTAGCCTACGAGCAGTACTTC	CASSPTGVVAYEQYF
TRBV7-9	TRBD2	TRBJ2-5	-	TGTGCCAGCAGCTTAGGGACTAGCGGGAGAGAGACCCAGTACTTC	CASSLGTSGRETQYF
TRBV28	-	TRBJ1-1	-	TGTGCCAGCAGTTTATTCAGCTTGAACACTGAAGCTTTCTTT	CASSLFSLNTEAFF
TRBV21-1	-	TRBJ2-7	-	TGTGCCAGCAGCAAAATTGGTTCAGGGTGCTACGAGCAGTACTTC	CASSKIGSGCYEQYF
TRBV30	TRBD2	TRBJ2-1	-	TGTGCCTTACGGCCACTAGCGGGAGGAGAGGATGGGTACAATGAGCAGTTCTTC	CALRPLAGGEDGYNEQFF
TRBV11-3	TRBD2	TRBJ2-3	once	TGTGCCAGCAGCTCAGGACTAGTCATGGATACGCAGTATTTT	CASSSGLVMDTQYF
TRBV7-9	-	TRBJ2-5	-	TGTGCCAGCAGCCCGACCGTTAACAAAAGAGAGACCCAGTACTTC	CASSPTVNKRETQYF
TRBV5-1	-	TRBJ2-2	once	TGCGCCAGCAGGATACAGGGTGGAGGAACCGGGGAGCTGTTTTTT	CASRIQGGGTGELFF
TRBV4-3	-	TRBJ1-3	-	TGCGCCAGCAGCCGAACAGGGCCAGGAAACACCATATATTTT	CASSRTGPGNTIYF
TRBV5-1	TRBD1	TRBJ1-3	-	TGCGCCAGCAGCATCGCCACCGGGACAGCCTCTGGAAACACCATATATTTT	CASSIATGTASGNTIYF
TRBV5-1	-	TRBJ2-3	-	TGCGCCAGCACCATTGGACAGACTAGCACAGATACGCAGTATTTT	CASTIGQTSTDTQYF
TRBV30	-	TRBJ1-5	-	TGTGCCTGGAGTAACGGTTTGGCTAGCAATCAGCCCCAGCATTTT	CAWSNGLASNQPQHF
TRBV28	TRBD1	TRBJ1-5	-	TGTGCCAGCAGTCCGGGACAGGGGAATCAGCCCCAGCATTTT	CASSPGQGNQPQHF